A single sample gave rise to the 3 T cell receptor beta chains below, sequenced in a study of control samples from healthy donors and cancer patients. The method was immunoSEQ multiplex PCR; TCRdb's version includes in-frame clones alone and lacks a portion of them. The profile shows around 130,000 clones, roughly 94% of them singletons. The sample comprised blood. The receptors come from a man aged 30 to 39 in good health.

This clone was counted once. The V and J genes are TRBV6-5 and TRBJ2-7; D tentatively reads TRBD1 or TRBD2 (5 bases each). The germline CDR1 and CDR2 sequences are MNHEY and SVGAGI. The V end was cut by 8 bases, the J end by 6 bases, with 14 bases between. This CDR3 is built from 12 residues. The CDR3 here is CASYRGPLEQYF. CDR3 sequence (DNA): TGTGCCAGCTACCGGGGACCCCTCGAGCAGTACTTC.

The chain recombines TRBV5-1 with TRBJ1-1; the D gene is possibly TRBD1 (6 bases). V was clipped by 0 bases and J by 0 bases, with 15 bases between them. CDR3 length equals 17 residues. Germline V gene data show CDR1 as SGHRS and CDR2 as YFSETQ. For the CDR3, the DNA is TGCGCCAGCAGCTTGGGGGGGCCCCGCCTTATGAACACTGAAGCTTTCTTT. It translates to CASSLGGPRLMNTEAFF.

The rearrangement uses TRBV18 and TRBJ2-2; possibly TRBD1 for D (6 bases). This CDR3 is built from 14 residues. In germline, CDR1 is KGHSH, CDR2 LQKENI. The ends were cut back, 3 bases at V and 6 bases at J, with 11 bases in the middle. DNA for the CDR3: TGTGCCAGCTCACCCGGACAGAGCTCCGGGGAGCTGTTTTTT. Translated: CASSPGQSSGELFF. The variable domain in full, completed from reference TRBV18 and TRBJ2-2, reads NAGVMQNPRHLVRRRGQEARLRCSPMKGHSHVYWYRQLPEEGLKFMVYLQKENIIDESGMPKERFSAEFPKEGPSILRIQQVVRGDSAAYFCASSPGQSSGELFFGEGSRLTVL.